These T cell receptor beta chains were read from a single sample in a study of cytomegalovirus exposure and HLA in healthy donors. Only in-frame clones appear in the TCRdb table, and some are missing; sequencing was by immunoSEQ multiplex PCR. The table has about 82,000 clones, less than 80% seen once. Input material: PBMCs. These TCRs come from a human donor in good health. Each CDR3 is given with its conserved first and last residue. Fields, in order: J gene, clone size, D gene, V gene, CDR3 protein, CDR3 DNA. The D gene is left open where the match is weak. Size is omitted from some rows. Given values are once, few, many or a class for expanded clones.

>TRBJ1-5|NA|NA|TRBV18
CASSDQGNNQPQHF
TGTGCCAGCTCAGACCAGGGTAACAATCAGCCCCAGCATTTT
>TRBJ2-1|few|NA|TRBV7-8
CASSLARGPGTNAFF
TGTGCCAGCAGCTTAGCGCGGGGCCCTGGGACCAACGCGTTCTTC
>TRBJ1-3|NA|TRBD1|TRBV9
CASSASVRQGVGNTIYF
TGTGCCAGCAGCGCTAGCGTACGACAGGGGGTTGGAAACACCATATATTTT
>TRBJ2-3|few|TRBD2|TRBV7-2
CASSYTSGEFDTQYF
TGTGCCAGCAGCTACACTAGCGGGGAGTTTGATACGCAGTATTTT
>TRBJ2-2|many|TRBD2|TRBV5-5
CASSSGRAGGANTGELFF
TGTGCCAGCAGCTCCGGGAGAGCGGGGGGCGCGAACACCGGGGAGCTGTTTTTT
>TRBJ2-7|NA|NA|TRBV5-1
CASSLAVARSYEQYF
TGCGCCAGCAGCTTGGCCGTGGCTCGCTCCTACGAGCAGTACTTC
>TRBJ1-2|NA|TRBD1|TRBV6-5
CASSFVTGTGYYGYTF
TGTGCCAGCAGTTTCGTCACCGGGACAGGGTATTATGGCTACACCTTC
>TRBJ1-1|once|TRBD1|TRBV19
CASSSRGTGVRDTEAFF
TGTGCCAGTAGTTCAAGAGGGACAGGGGTTAGGGACACTGAAGCTTTCTTT
>TRBJ2-3|NA|TRBD1|TRBV4-3
CASSQDRDRATDTQYF
TGCGCCAGCAGCCAAGATAGGGACAGGGCCACAGATACGCAGTATTTT
>TRBJ2-3|NA|TRBD2|TRBV5-1
CASSFSGGLTDTQYF
TGCGCCAGCAGCTTTAGCGGGGGGCTCACAGATACGCAGTATTTT
>TRBJ2-7|NA|NA|TRBV9
CASSPRQVSYEQYF
TGTGCCAGCAGCCCACGACAGGTCTCCTACGAGCAGTACTTC
>TRBJ2-2|NA|TRBD2|TRBV19
CASSLPGLAGVAGELFF
TGTGCCAGTAGTTTACCGGGACTAGCGGGGGTAGCCGGGGAGCTGTTTTTT
>TRBJ2-2|NA|TRBD2|TRBV11-2
CASSPSSGGRTGELFF
TGTGCCAGCAGCCCCTCTAGCGGGGGGAGGACCGGGGAGCTGTTTTTT
>TRBJ1-4|many|TRBD1|TRBV5-1
CASSLGGTATTSELFF
TGCGCCAGCAGCTTGGGGGGGACAGCGACAACAAGTGAACTGTTTTTT
>TRBJ1-2|NA|NA|TRBV15
CATSRNRASGANYGYTF
TGTGCCACCAGCAGAAACAGGGCAAGCGGAGCTAACTATGGCTACACCTTC
>TRBJ2-5|NA|TRBD2|TRBV15
CATSLGLAGGPGETQYF
TGTGCCACCAGCCTGGGGCTAGCGGGGGGGCCAGGAGAGACCCAGTACTTC
>TRBJ2-3|NA|NA|TRBV7-9
CASSLLGASADTQYF
TGTGCCAGCAGCTTACTGGGGGCCAGCGCAGATACGCAGTATTTT
>TRBJ1-3|NA|NA|TRBV6-5
CASSVQGSGNTIYF
TGTGCCAGCAGCGTGCAGGGCTCTGGAAACACCATATATTTT
>TRBJ2-2|NA|TRBD1|TRBV11-2
CASSLNRGHTGELFF
TGTGCCAGCAGCTTGAACAGGGGGCATACCGGGGAGCTGTTTTTT
>TRBJ2-4|few|NA|TRBV25-1
CASSELGGGRGKNIQYF
TGTGCCAGCAGTGAACTGGGCGGGGGCAGGGGCAAAAACATTCAGTACTTC
>TRBJ2-7|NA|TRBD2|TRBV19
CASSISGREPYEQYF
TGTGCCAGTAGTATAAGTGGGAGGGAACCCTACGAGCAGTACTTC
>TRBJ1-1|once|TRBD1|TRBV5-4
CASTNSRGVGTEAFF
TGTGCCAGCACCAATAGCAGGGGGGTGGGCACTGAAGCTTTCTTT
>TRBJ1-6|once|NA|TRBV7-9
CASSPSSNSPLHF
TGTGCCAGCAGCCCCTCCTCGAATTCACCCCTCCACTTT
>TRBJ2-7|NA|TRBD1|TRBV15
CATSRDRDRVSEQYF
TGTGCCACCAGCAGAGACCGGGACAGGGTGAGCGAGCAGTACTTC
>TRBJ2-1|NA|NA|TRBV5-6
CASSLDMELASLGEQFF
TGTGCCAGCAGCTTGGATATGGAGCTAGCGTCCCTTGGTGAGCAGTTCTTC
>TRBJ1-4|NA|NA|TRBV5-6
CASSLAVAAKNEKLFF
TGTGCCAGCAGCTTGGCCGTAGCAGCAAAAAATGAAAAACTGTTTTTT
>TRBJ1-2|NA|NA|TRBV4-1
CASSQDRGTGSYGYTF
TGCGCCAGCAGCCAAGATCGGGGGACGGGAAGCTATGGCTACACCTTC
>TRBJ1-4|few|TRBD1|TRBV6-5
CASRLQGIGDEKLFF
TGTGCCAGCAGGTTACAGGGGATCGGGGATGAAAAACTGTTTTTT
>TRBJ1-1|NA|TRBD1|TRBV6-5
CASRMTGMNTEAFF
TGTGCCAGCAGAATGACAGGGATGAACACTGAAGCTTTCTTT
>TRBJ2-6|NA|NA|TRBV30
CAWSSVQGSGANVLTF
TGTGCCTGGAGTTCAGTCCAGGGATCGGGGGCCAACGTCCTGACTTTC
>TRBJ2-3|NA|NA|TRBV18
CAGSLLLEDQNTQYF
TGTGCCGGCTCACTGTTATTGGAGGATCAGAATACGCAGTATTTT
>TRBJ2-1|NA|TRBD2|TRBV7-9
CASSPPFGGKNNEQFF
TGTGCCAGCAGCCCCCCGTTCGGGGGGAAAAACAATGAGCAGTTCTTC
>TRBJ2-5|once|TRBD1|TRBV5-5
CASSLAGTEETQYF
TGTGCCAGCAGCTTAGCCGGGACAGAAGAGACCCAGTACTTC
>TRBJ2-5|NA|NA|TRBV5-4
CASSLALEPGETQYF
TGTGCCAGCAGCTTGGCCCTGGAACCGGGAGAGACCCAGTACTTC
>TRBJ1-2|NA|TRBD1|TRBV4-3
CASSQDLGYDRGDYGYTF
TGCGCCAGCAGCCAAGATCTGGGGTATGACAGGGGGGACTATGGCTACACCTTC
>TRBJ2-7|NA|NA|TRBV6-5
CASKLGAPYEQYF
TGTGCCAGCAAGCTAGGGGCCCCCTACGAGCAGTACTTC
>TRBJ2-7|NA|TRBD1|TRBV2
CASIVTGGYEQYF
TGTGCCAGCATTGTGACAGGGGGCTACGAGCAGTACTTC
>TRBJ2-3|NA|TRBD2|TRBV11-2
CASSLDWRGATTDTQYF
TGTGCCAGCAGCTTAGATTGGCGGGGGGCCACCACAGATACGCAGTATTTT
>TRBJ1-5|NA|NA|TRBV18
CASSRFGQGNSNQPQHF
TGTGCCAGCTCACGTTTCGGGCAGGGGAATAGCAATCAGCCCCAGCATTTT
>TRBJ2-2|once|TRBD2|TRBV9
CASSVTSGGAAGELFF
TGTGCCAGCAGCGTGACTAGCGGGGGGGCTGCCGGGGAGCTGTTTTTT
>TRBJ2-1|NA|TRBD1|TRBV6-5
CASSYGTDRRNEQFF
TGTGCCAGCAGTTACGGGACAGATCGTCGGAATGAGCAGTTCTTC
>TRBJ1-6|NA|TRBD1|TRBV6-5
CASSFARTGYSPLHF
TGTGCCAGCAGTTTCGCAAGGACAGGTTATTCACCCCTCCACTTT
>TRBJ1-2|NA|TRBD1|TRBV29-1
CSVVGETGGGDGYTF
TGCAGCGTTGTTGGCGAGACAGGGGGGGGAGATGGCTACACCTTC
>TRBJ2-7|NA|NA|TRBV29-1
CSVEGRQADEQYF
TGCAGCGTTGAAGGGCGTCAGGCCGACGAGCAGTACTTC
>TRBJ1-4|NA|NA|TRBV9
CASSVGGSNEKLFF
TGTGCCAGCAGCGTAGGAGGGAGTAATGAAAAACTGTTTTTT
>TRBJ1-1|once|NA|TRBV18
CASSPSPGGGETEAFF
TGTGCCAGCTCACCAAGCCCGGGGGGGGGTGAGACTGAAGCTTTCTTT
>TRBJ1-4|NA|NA|TRBV13
CASSSTQGFPKEKLFF
TGTGCCAGCAGCTCAACCCAGGGGTTTCCCAAAGAAAAACTGTTTTTT
>TRBJ2-1|NA|TRBD2|TRBV7-2
CASSRTSGGADNEQFF
TGTGCCAGCAGCCGGACTAGCGGGGGGGCTGACAATGAGCAGTTCTTC
>TRBJ1-1|NA|NA|TRBV7-9
CASNREGNTEAFF
TGTGCCAGCAACAGAGAGGGGAACACTGAAGCTTTCTTT
>TRBJ2-3|NA|NA|TRBV29-1
CSVDQGTDTQYF
TGCAGCGTTGATCAGGGAACAGATACGCAGTATTTT
>TRBJ1-1|NA|NA|TRBV4-1
CASSQGLRNTEAFF
TGCGCCAGCAGCCAGGGACTAAGGAACACTGAAGCTTTCTTT
>TRBJ2-4|NA|TRBD1|TRBV4-3
CASSQDTRDRGPRNIQYF
TGCGCCAGCAGCCAAGATACCCGGGACAGGGGGCCCAGAAACATTCAGTACTTC
>TRBJ2-7|NA|NA|TRBV2
CASSEAGGSYEQYF
TGTGCCAGCAGTGAAGCGGGGGGTAGCTACGAGCAGTACTTC
>TRBJ1-5|NA|NA|TRBV9
CASSREGNNQPQNF
TGTGCCAGCAGCAGGGAGGGCAACAATCAGCCCCAGAATTTT
>TRBJ2-3|NA|TRBD1|TRBV10-3
CAISQGQGIADTQYF
TGTGCCATCAGCCAGGGACAGGGGATAGCAGATACGCAGTATTTT
>TRBJ2-5|NA|TRBD1|TRBV28
CASSSGTAKETQYF
TGTGCCAGCAGTTCAGGGACAGCGAAGGAGACCCAGTACTTC
>TRBJ2-1|NA|NA|TRBV30
CAWSPSDRIFSNEQFF
TGTGCCTGGAGTCCGTCGGACAGAATCTTTTCCAATGAGCAGTTCTTC